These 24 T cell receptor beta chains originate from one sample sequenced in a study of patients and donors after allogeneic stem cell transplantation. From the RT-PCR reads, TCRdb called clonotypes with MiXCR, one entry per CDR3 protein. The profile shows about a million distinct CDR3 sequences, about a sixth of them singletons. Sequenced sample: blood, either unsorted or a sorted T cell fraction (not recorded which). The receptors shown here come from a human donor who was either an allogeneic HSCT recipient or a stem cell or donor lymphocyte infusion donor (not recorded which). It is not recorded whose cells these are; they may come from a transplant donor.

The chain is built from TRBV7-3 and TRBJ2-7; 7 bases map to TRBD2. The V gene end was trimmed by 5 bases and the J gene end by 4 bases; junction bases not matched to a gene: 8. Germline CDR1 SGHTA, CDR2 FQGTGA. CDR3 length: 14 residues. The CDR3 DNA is TGTGCCAGCAGCCCAGAAGCGGGGAGATACGAGCAGTACTTC. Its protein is CASSPEAGRYEQYF.

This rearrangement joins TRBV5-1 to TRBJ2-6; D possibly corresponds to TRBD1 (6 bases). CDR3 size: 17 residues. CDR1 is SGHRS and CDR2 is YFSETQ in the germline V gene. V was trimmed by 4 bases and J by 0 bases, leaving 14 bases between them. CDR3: CASSGTGQRSGANVLTF. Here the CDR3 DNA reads TGCGCCAGCAGCGGAACAGGGCAACGCTCTGGGGCCAACGTCCTGACTTTC.

The CDR3 DNA sequence: TGTGCCAGCAGCCAAGAGACTAGCGGGAGGGTACCGAATGAGCAGTTCTTC. The encoded protein is CASSQETSGRVPNEQFF. The rearrangement links TRBV3-1 to TRBJ2-1; 14 bases match TRBD2. From germline, CDR1 is LGHDT and CDR2 YNNKEL (reference sequence). This CDR3 has 17 amino acids. V was pared by 0 bases and J by 7 bases, with 5 bases of the junction left unmatched.

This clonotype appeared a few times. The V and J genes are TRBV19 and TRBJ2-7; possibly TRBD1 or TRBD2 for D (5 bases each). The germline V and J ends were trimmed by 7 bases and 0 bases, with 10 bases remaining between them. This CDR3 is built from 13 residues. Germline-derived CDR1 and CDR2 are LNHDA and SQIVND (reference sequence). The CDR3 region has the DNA TGTGCCAGTAATGAGGGGCCCTCCTACGAGCAGTACTTC. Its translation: CASNEGPSYEQYF.

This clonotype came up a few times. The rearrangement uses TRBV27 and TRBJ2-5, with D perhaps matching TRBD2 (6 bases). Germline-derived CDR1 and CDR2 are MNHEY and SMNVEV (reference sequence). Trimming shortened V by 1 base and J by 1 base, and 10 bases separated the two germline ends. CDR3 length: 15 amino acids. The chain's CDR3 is CASSLFPGLQETQYF. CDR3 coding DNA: TGTGCCAGCAGTTTATTCCCGGGACTCCAAGAGACCCAGTACTTC.

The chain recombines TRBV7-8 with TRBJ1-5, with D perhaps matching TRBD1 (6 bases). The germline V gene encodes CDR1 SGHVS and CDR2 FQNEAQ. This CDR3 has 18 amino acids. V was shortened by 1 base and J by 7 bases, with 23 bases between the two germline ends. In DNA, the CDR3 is TGTGCCAGCAGCTTAGAAAGGGGGAAGGACCCTTTTCTCCAGCCCCAGCATTTT. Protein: CASSLERGKDPFLQPQHF.

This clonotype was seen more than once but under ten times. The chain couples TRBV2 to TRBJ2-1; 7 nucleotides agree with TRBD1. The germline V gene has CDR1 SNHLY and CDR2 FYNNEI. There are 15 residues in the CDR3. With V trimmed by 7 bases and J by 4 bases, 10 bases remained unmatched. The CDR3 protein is CASKLRGDSYNEQFF. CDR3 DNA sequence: TGTGCCAGCAAGCTCCGTGGGGACAGTTACAATGAGCAGTTCTTC.

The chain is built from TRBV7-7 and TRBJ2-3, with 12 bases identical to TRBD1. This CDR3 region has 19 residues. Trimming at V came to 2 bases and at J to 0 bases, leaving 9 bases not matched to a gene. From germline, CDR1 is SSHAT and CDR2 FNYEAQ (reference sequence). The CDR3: CASSLHAGTGGPSTDTQYF. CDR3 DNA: TGTGCCAGCAGCTTACACGCCGGGACAGGGGGCCCAAGCACAGATACGCAGTATTTT.

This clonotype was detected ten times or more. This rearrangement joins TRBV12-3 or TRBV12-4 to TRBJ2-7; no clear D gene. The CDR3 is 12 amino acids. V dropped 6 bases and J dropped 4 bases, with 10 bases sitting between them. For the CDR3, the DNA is TGTGCCAGCAGCCGCCGAAGGTACGAGCAGTACTTC. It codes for CASSRRRYEQYF.

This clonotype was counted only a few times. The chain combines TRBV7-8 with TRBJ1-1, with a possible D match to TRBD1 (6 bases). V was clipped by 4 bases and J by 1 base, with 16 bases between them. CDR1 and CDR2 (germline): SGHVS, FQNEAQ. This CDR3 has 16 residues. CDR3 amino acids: CASSSRVVGGNTEAFF. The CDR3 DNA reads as TGTGCCAGCAGCTCCCGTGTGGTAGGGGGGAACACTGAAGCTTTCTTT.

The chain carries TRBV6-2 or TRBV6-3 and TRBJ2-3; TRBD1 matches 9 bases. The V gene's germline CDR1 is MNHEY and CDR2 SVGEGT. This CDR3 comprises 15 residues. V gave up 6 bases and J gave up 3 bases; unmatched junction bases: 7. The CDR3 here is CASSSSDRGTDTQYF. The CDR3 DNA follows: TGTGCCAGCAGCTCCTCCGACAGGGGGACAGATACGCAGTATTTT.

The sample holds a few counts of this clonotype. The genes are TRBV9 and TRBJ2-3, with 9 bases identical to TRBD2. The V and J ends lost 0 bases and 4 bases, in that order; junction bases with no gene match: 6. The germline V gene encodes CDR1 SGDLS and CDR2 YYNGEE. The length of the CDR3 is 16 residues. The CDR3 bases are TGTGCCAGCAGCGTAGTGACTAGCGGACTACCAGATACGCAGTATTTT. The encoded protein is CASSVVTSGLPDTQYF.

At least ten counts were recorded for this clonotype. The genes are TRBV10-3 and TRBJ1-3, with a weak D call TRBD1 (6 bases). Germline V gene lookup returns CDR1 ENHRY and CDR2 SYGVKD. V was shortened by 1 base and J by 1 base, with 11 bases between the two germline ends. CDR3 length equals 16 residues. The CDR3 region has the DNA TGTGCCATCAGTGAGTTCGCAGGGACATCTGGAAACACCATATATTTT. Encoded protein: CAISEFAGTSGNTIYF.

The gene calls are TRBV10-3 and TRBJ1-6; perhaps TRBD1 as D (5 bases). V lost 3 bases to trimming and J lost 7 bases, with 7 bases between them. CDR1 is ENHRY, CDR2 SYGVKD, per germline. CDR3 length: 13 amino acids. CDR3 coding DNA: TGTGCCATCAGTGAAGACAGCAATTCACCCCTCCACTTT. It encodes CAISEDSNSPLHF.

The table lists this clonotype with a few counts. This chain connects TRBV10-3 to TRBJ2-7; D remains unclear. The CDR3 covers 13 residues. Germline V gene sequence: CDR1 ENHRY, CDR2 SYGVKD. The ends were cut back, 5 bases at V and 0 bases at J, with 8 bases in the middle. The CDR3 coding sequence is TGTGCCATCAGTACCGGGCACTCCTACGAGCAGTACTTC. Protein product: CAISTGHSYEQYF.

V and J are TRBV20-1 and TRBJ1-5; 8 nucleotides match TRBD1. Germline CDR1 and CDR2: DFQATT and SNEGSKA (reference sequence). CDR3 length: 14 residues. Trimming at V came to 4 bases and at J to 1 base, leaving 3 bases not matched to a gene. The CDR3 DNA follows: TGCAGTGCTATAGACAGGGGAAGCAATCAGCCCCAGCATTTT. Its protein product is CSAIDRGSNQPQHF.

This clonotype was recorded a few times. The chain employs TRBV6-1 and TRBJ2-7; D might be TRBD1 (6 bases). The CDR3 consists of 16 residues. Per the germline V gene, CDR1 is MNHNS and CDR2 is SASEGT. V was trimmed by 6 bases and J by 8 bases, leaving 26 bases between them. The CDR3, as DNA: TGTGCCAGCAGGCGGCCCAGCCCCGGGCAGGGGCCTAAGCAGTACTTC. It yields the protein CASRRPSPGQGPKQYF.

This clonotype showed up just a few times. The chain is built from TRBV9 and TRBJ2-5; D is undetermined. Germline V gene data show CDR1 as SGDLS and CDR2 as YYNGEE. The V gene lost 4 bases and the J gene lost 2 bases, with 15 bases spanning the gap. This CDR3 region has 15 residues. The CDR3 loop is CASSIGRVKQETQYF. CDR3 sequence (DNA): TGTGCCAGCAGCATCGGAAGGGTTAAACAAGAGACCCAGTACTTC.

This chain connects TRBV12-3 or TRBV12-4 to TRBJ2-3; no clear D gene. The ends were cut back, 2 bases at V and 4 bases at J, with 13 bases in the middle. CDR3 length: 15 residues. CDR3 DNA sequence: TGTGCCAGCAGTTTAAGGCTAACAAGCGCAGATACGCAGTATTTT. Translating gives CASSLRLTSADTQYF.

CDR3: CASRDRDPTSRGELFF. CDR3 DNA: TGCGCCAGCAGGGACCGGGACCCGACCTCCCGCGGGGAGCTGTTTTTT. The chain recombines TRBV5-1 with TRBJ2-2, with D perhaps assigned TRBD1 or TRBD2 (5 bases each). Deletions cut 5 bases from V and 7 bases from J, with 21 bases between. Germline values: CDR1 SGHRS, CDR2 YFSETQ. The CDR3 sequence is 16 residues long.

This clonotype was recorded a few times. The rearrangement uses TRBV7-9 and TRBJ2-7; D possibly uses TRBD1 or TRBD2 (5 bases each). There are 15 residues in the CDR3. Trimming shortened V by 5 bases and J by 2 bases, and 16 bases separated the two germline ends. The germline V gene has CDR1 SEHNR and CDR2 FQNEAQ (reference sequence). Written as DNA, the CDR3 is TGTGCCAGCAGCGGCCTGAGGGACCACCCCTACGAGCAGTACTTC. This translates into CASSGLRDHPYEQYF.

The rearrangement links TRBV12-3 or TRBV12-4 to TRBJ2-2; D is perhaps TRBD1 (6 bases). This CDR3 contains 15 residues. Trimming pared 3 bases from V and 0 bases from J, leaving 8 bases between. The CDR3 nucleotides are TGTGCCAGCAGTTTTCAGGGGCCGAACACCGGGGAGCTGTTTTTT. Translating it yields CASSFQGPNTGELFF.

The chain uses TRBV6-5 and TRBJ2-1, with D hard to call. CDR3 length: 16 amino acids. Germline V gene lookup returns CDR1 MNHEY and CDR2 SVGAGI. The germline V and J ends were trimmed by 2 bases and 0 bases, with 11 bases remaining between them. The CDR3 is CASSYGRQSSYNEQFF. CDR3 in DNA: TGTGCCAGCAGTTACGGACGGCAGAGCTCCTACAATGAGCAGTTCTTC.

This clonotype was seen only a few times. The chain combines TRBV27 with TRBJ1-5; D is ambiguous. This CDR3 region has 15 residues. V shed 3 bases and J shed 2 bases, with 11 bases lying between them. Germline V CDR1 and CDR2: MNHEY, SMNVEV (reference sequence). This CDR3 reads CASSFEGQGNQPQHF. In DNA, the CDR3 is TGTGCCAGCAGTTTTGAGGGTCAGGGCAATCAGCCCCAGCATTTT.